This T cell receptor beta chain is from a study of T cells after yellow fever vaccination. Overall study results and limits: Weaker, the secondary response peaked sooner, at day 5 versus 15.

TCR cDNA, made by 5'RACE template switching, carried an added universal primer site and UMIs. One entry per CDR3 protein results from TCRdb running MiXCR on the 5' RACE reads. Among more than 300,000 distinct CDR3 sequences listed, 6.8% were seen once. This CDR3 region has 14 residues. The germline V gene has CDR1 SGHTA and CDR2 FQGNSA. The V end was cut by 0 bases, the J end by 5 bases, with 8 bases between. This clonotype was observed at least ten times. What it recognizes is unknown. This specimen consisted of PBMCs, obtained about 49 days after the first yellow fever vaccination. This chain uses TRBV7-2 with TRBJ2-4; the D gene is possibly TRBD2 (7 bases). The clonotype comes from a man younger than 35 who received the YFV17D yellow fever vaccine. CDR3: CASSLAGGQNIQYF. The CDR3, as DNA: TGTGCCAGCAGCTTAGCGGGGGGGCAAAACATTCAGTACTTC.